Listed below are T cell receptor beta chains from one sample, sequenced in a study of T cell repertoires in aging, cancer and after chemotherapy. TCRdb reprocessed the multiplex PCR reads with MiXCR, giving one entry per CDR3 protein. This table holds 10,000 or so distinct CDR3 sequences, over 25% found once. Sequencing was carried out using blood. The origin of the receptors is a human donor in good health. The donor label of this sample is uncertain. Each CDR3 is given with its conserved first and last residue. The order of the fields is J gene, D gene, V gene, clone size, CDR3 DNA, CDR3 protein. A D gene is named only where the DNA matches it firmly. The size entry is marked missing in some rows and otherwise reads once, few, many or a size class.

TRBJ1-2 - TRBV5-6 few TGTGCCAGCAGCCGCCGGGGCCTGCCGAGCGGCTACACCTTC CASSRRGLPSGYTF
TRBJ1-1 TRBD1 TRBV19 - TGTGCCAGTAGTACAGGGGGAACTCTCTTTTACACTGAAGCTTTCTTT CASSTGGTLFYTEAFF
TRBJ2-6 TRBD1 TRBV29-1 medium-sized TGCAGCGTCTGGGACAGTGTCCCCTCTGGGGCCAACGTCCTGACTTTC CSVWDSVPSGANVLTF
TRBJ2-3 TRBD2 TRBV29-1 once TGCAGCGCAGGGACTAGCGGGAGGGACACAGATACGCAGTATTTT CSAGTSGRDTDTQYF
TRBJ2-1 - TRBV19 few TGTGCCAGTAGTATAGATCTCGAAGGGGGGAAACGGTACAATGAGCAGTTCTTC CASSIDLEGGKRYNEQFF
TRBJ2-2 TRBD2 TRBV6-1 few TGTGCCAGCAGTGCCGAGGCGGGGGGGCCCGGCGGGGAGCTGTTTTTT CASSAEAGGPGGELFF
TRBJ2-3 TRBD2 TRBV10-3 - TGTGCCACCTTAGCGGGGGTAACTAGCACAGATACGCAGTATTTT CATLAGVTSTDTQYF
TRBJ2-2 TRBD1 TRBV6-5 medium-sized TGTGCCAGCAGTTTTGGGACAGGGGACACCGGGGAGCTGTTTTTT CASSFGTGDTGELFF
TRBJ2-7 TRBD2 TRBV5-4 - TGTGCCAGCAGCCCGACGAGCGGGACCAACTACTACGAGCAGTACTTC CASSPTSGTNYYEQYF
TRBJ2-5 TRBD2 TRBV5-4 - TGTGCCAGCAGCTTGGCTCGGCGGGAGGGCCGGGCCCAGTACTTC CASSLARREGRAQYF
TRBJ1-2 TRBD1 TRBV18 few TGTGCCAGCTCACGGGGTCCGGGACAGACTAACTATGGCTACACCTTC CASSRGPGQTNYGYTF
TRBJ2-3 TRBD2 TRBV20-1 - TGCAGTGCGCCTAGCGGGCCGCGCCACGATACGCAGTATTTT CSAPSGPRHDTQYF
TRBJ2-2 - TRBV6-1 medium-sized TGTGCCAGCTCCCAGGTGCGGCGGAACACCGGGGAGCTGTTTTTT CASSQVRRNTGELFF
TRBJ1-1 - TRBV21-1 - TGTGCCAGCAGCAAAGCTATACGGTGTAGGACAGGGGGCGCGAGCACTGAAGCTTTCTTT CASSKAIRCRTGGASTEAFF
TRBJ2-1 TRBD2 TRBV20-1 - TGCAGTGCCCCAAGCGGGGGAGTATACAATGAGCAGTTCTTC CSAPSGGVYNEQFF
TRBJ2-2 TRBD1 TRBV27 - TGTGCCAGCAGTTTAAGCACGGGCAGGGGGCCCGGGGAGCTGTTTTTT CASSLSTGRGPGELFF
TRBJ1-4 - TRBV6-5 medium-sized TGTGCCAGTGCGGCTTGGGGAAAACTGTTTTTT CASAAWGKLFF
TRBJ1-1 TRBD1 TRBV19 few TGTGCCAGTAGTAATCGACAGGGGGCAGGTGAAGCTTTCTTT CASSNRQGAGEAFF
TRBJ2-2 TRBD1 TRBV29-1 medium-sized TGCAGCGTTGGATATACAGGGGGCGCATACGGGGAGCTGTTTTTT CSVGYTGGAYGELFF
TRBJ2-3 - TRBV7-9 - TGTGCCAGCAGCCTCCTGTCGACAGATACGCAGTATTTT CASSLLSTDTQYF